The 26 T cell receptor beta chains listed next were all sequenced from one sample in a study of T cells after yellow fever vaccination. MiXCR was run by TCRdb on the 5' RACE reads, yielding one entry per CDR3 protein. The sample yields about 550,000 distinct CDR3 sequences, 15% to 20% seen once. Sequencing was performed on PBMCs, taken 15 days after the yellow fever booster vaccination. Every receptor here comes from a man younger than 45 who received the YFV17D yellow fever vaccine.

The chain joins TRBV6-2 or TRBV6-3 to TRBJ2-1, with 10 bases identical to TRBD2. CDR3 length: 15 amino acids. V lost 6 bases to trimming and J lost 8 bases; unmatched junction nucleotides: 10. Germline CDR1 is MNHEY and CDR2 is SVGEGT. The CDR3 nucleotides are TGTGCCAGCAGGACCATAGCGGGAGGACTTGATGAGCAGTTCTTC. Translated: CASRTIAGGLDEQFF.

The chain uses TRBV15 and TRBJ2-4, with a possible D match to TRBD2 (5 bases). Germline CDR1 and CDR2: LNHNV and YYDKDF (reference sequence). V gave up 7 bases and J gave up 0 bases, with 13 bases separating them. The CDR3 runs 15 residues. CDR3 nucleotide sequence: TGTGCCACCACCAGCGGAGGATCAGCCAAAAACATTCAGTACTTC. This gives the protein CATTSGGSAKNIQYF. The whole variable domain, remainder taken from reference TRBV15 and TRBJ2-4, is DAMVIQNPRYQVTQFGKPVTLSCSQTLNHNVMYWYQQKSSQAPKLLFHYYDKDFNNEADTPDNFQSRRPNTSFCFLDIRSPGLGDTAMYLCATTSGGSAKNIQYFGAGTRLSVL.

This rearrangement joins TRBV7-9 to TRBJ2-2; D possibly corresponds to TRBD1 (6 bases). V was trimmed by 4 bases and J by 3 bases, leaving 15 bases between them. From germline, CDR1 is SEHNR and CDR2 FQNEAQ (reference sequence). This CDR3 has 16 residues. This CDR3 reads CASSYGGQDYTGELFF. CDR3 in DNA: TGTGCCAGCAGCTATGGGGGCCAGGATTACACCGGGGAGCTGTTTTTT.

The chain has TRBV20-1 and TRBJ2-6; weak D call: TRBD1 (6 bases). Germline V gene data show CDR1 as DFQATT and CDR2 as SNEGSKA (reference sequence). Trimming pared 2 bases from V and 3 bases from J, leaving 8 bases between. The CDR3 length is 14 residues. CDR3 nucleotide sequence: TGCAGTGCTAGACAGGGGTATGGGGCCAACGTCCTGACTTTC. Its protein product is CSARQGYGANVLTF.

In this sample, this clonotype turned up a few times. The chain recombines TRBV20-1 with TRBJ2-3; the D gene is possibly TRBD2 (6 bases). The length of the CDR3 is 15 residues. With 6 bases removed from V and 3 bases from J, the gap between germline ends came to 19 bases. Germline V gene sequence: CDR1 DFQATT, CDR2 SNEGSKA (reference sequence). CDR3 in amino acids: CSAPIGGAKTDTQYF. The DNA for the CDR3 is TGCAGTGCCCCTATCGGAGGGGCGAAAACAGATACGCAGTATTTT.

The rearrangement links TRBV20-1 to TRBJ2-3; 7 bases are shared with TRBD2. The J segment lost 5 bases and the V segment lost 3 bases, leaving 8 bases of the junction unmatched. The CDR3 is 14 amino acids. Germline lookup yields CDR1 DFQATT and CDR2 SNEGSKA (reference sequence). The CDR3 DNA reads TGCAGTGCTAGTACTAGCGATGTAGGAGATACGCAGTATTTT. This encodes CSASTSDVGDTQYF.

Of note for this clonotype: Germline and junction disagree at one end, which may indicate a read error. The V and J genes are TRBV7-9 and TRBJ1-4; TRBD1 matches 9 bases. Germline values: CDR1 SEHNR, CDR2 FQNEAQ (reference sequence). The CDR3 extends over 15 amino acids. This chain's CDR3 is CASILDRGRGEKLFF. CDR3 coding DNA: TGTGCCAGCATCTTAGACAGGGGGAGAGGTGAAAAACTGTTTTTT.

In its sample, this clonotype was seen a few times. This chain links TRBV12-3 or TRBV12-4 with TRBJ2-1; 12 bases match TRBD1. V shed 7 bases and J 5 bases; nucleotides not matched to a gene: 9. The CDR3 runs 16 residues. CDR3 sequence: CASKSPGQGAHNEQFF. DNA of the CDR3: TGTGCCAGCAAAAGCCCGGGACAGGGGGCGCACAATGAGCAGTTCTTC.

The chain joins TRBV13 to TRBJ2-7; D gene unclear. Trimming left V 5 bases short and J 4 bases short, with 12 bases between. From germline, CDR1 is PRHDT and CDR2 FYEKMQ (reference sequence). The CDR3 is made up of 13 amino acids. CDR3 region: CASSPQRLYEQYF. The CDR3, as DNA: TGTGCCAGCAGCCCGCAGAGGTTGTACGAGCAGTACTTC.

This clonotype was found a few times. This chain uses TRBV2 with TRBJ2-1; possible D gene TRBD2, 6 bases. The CDR3 length is 16 residues. V was cut by 7 bases and J by 1 base, with 17 bases left in between. CDR1 is SNHLY, CDR2 FYNNEI, per germline. The CDR3 is CASTSRTGVSYNEQFF. The CDR3 DNA sequence: TGTGCCAGCACTTCCCGGACGGGAGTTTCCTACAATGAGCAGTTCTTC.

Here the CDR3 DNA reads TGCAGTGCTGACGGTCCGGGAGGGCCCGATACGCAGTATTTT. It codes for CSADGPGGPDTQYF. V and J are TRBV20-1 and TRBJ2-3; 8 bases map to TRBD2. Per the germline V gene, CDR1 is DFQATT and CDR2 is SNEGSKA (reference sequence). V shed 5 bases, J shed 6 bases, and the junction held 10 bases outside the gene matches. The CDR3 spans 14 residues.

The V and J genes are TRBV18 and TRBJ2-2; D is undetermined. This CDR3 is 14 amino acids long. The germline V gene encodes CDR1 KGHSH and CDR2 LQKENI. Trimming cost V 2 bases and J 0 bases, with 4 bases left between them. CDR3 bases: TGTGCCAGCTCACCAATTGCGAACACCGGGGAGCTGTTTTTT. Its translation: CASSPIANTGELFF.

V gene TRBV6-2 or TRBV6-3 combines with J gene TRBJ2-3, with D perhaps TRBD1 or TRBD2 (5 bases each). Deletions cut 10 bases from V and 5 bases from J, with 16 bases between. The CDR3 extends over 13 amino acids. Germline V gene data show CDR1 as MNHEY and CDR2 as SVGEGT. CDR3 DNA sequence: TGTGCCATTAAGGGACCGAAAGGAGATACGCAGTATTTT. Translated, it gives CAIKGPKGDTQYF.

In its sample, this clonotype was seen a few times. V and J are TRBV10-2 and TRBJ1-5; no reliable D call. This CDR3 comprises 14 residues. V lost 6 bases, J lost 2 bases, and 11 bases lay in between. CDR1 is WSHSY and CDR2 is SAAADI in the germline V gene. The CDR3 sequence: CASRPGGGNQPQHF. CDR3 in DNA: TGCGCCAGCAGACCTGGCGGGGGCAATCAGCCCCAGCATTTT.

V usage is TRBV10-2 and J usage is TRBJ2-7; maybe TRBD2 (5 bases). Germline-derived CDR1 and CDR2 are WSHSY and SAAADI. This CDR3 region has 14 residues. Between the trimmed V and J ends, which lost 0 bases and 5 bases, there was a span of 11 bases. This CDR3 reads CASSESWEPNEQYF. The CDR3 nucleotides read TGCGCCAGCAGTGAGTCGTGGGAGCCCAACGAGCAGTACTTC.

J is TRBJ2-7 and V is TRBV20-1; 12 nucleotides align to TRBD1. Germline CDR1 DFQATT, CDR2 SNEGSKA (reference sequence). CDR3 length: 16 residues. With V trimmed by 6 bases and J by 6 bases, 15 bases remained unmatched. The CDR3 loop is CSAPTRAGTGGREQYF. CDR3 bases: TGCAGTGCCCCTACCAGAGCCGGGACAGGGGGCCGCGAGCAGTACTTC.

This chain connects TRBV12-3 or TRBV12-4 to TRBJ2-3, with a possible D match to TRBD2 (6 bases). V gave up 0 bases and J gave up 4 bases, with 14 bases separating them. The CDR3 extends over 16 amino acids. The chain's CDR3 is CASSLARSGDPDTQYF. The CDR3 DNA reads TGTGCCAGCAGTTTAGCGCGGTCGGGAGATCCAGATACGCAGTATTTT.

This clonotype was observed a handful of times. The V call is TRBV4-1, the J call TRBJ2-1; 12 nucleotides match TRBD2. The V and J ends lost 0 bases and 0 bases, in that order; junction bases with no gene match: 9. The CDR3 spans 20 residues. Germline loops: CDR1 MGHRA, CDR2 YSYEKL. This CDR3 reads CASSQEGLAGGLGSYNEQFF. The CDR3 DNA reads as TGCGCCAGCAGCCAAGAGGGGCTAGCGGGAGGGCTCGGCTCCTACAATGAGCAGTTCTTC.

This clonotype showed up just a few times. The gene calls are TRBV10-3 and TRBJ1-4; D not certain. This CDR3 spans 11 amino acids. Trimming took 6 bases from V and 8 from J, leaving 7 bases between them. Germline V gene data show CDR1 as ENHRY and CDR2 as SYGVKD. CDR3 DNA sequence: TGTGCCATCAGCGACGGGGAAAAACTGTTTTTT. Amino acids: CAISDGEKLFF.

Only a few counts were recorded for this clonotype. The genes are TRBV29-1 and TRBJ1-2, with D unresolved. Trimming shortened V by 7 bases and J by 2 bases, and 14 bases separated the two germline ends. The CDR3 spans 13 residues. Germline CDR1 and CDR2: SQVTM and ANQGSEA. CDR3 protein: CSAIPGANYGYTF. Here the CDR3 DNA reads TGCAGCGCTATCCCGGGAGCGAACTATGGCTACACCTTC.

This clonotype was counted only a few times. The chain recombines TRBV7-9 with TRBJ2-1; D gene ambiguous. V lost 1 base to trimming and J lost 6 bases, with 10 bases between them. This CDR3 is built from 14 residues. The germline V gene encodes CDR1 SEHNR and CDR2 FQNEAQ (reference sequence). CDR3 loop: CASSLGMLFNEQFF. The DNA for the CDR3 is TGTGCCAGCAGCTTAGGGATGCTTTTCAATGAGCAGTTCTTC.

The chain combines TRBV15 with TRBJ2-3; D unresolved. This CDR3 has 11 amino acids. The germline CDR1 and CDR2 sequences are LNHNV and YYDKDF (reference sequence). The germline V and J ends were trimmed by 3 bases and 5 bases, with 3 bases remaining between them. CDR3 nucleotide sequence: TGTGCCACCAGCAGCCAAGATACGCAGTATTTT. Its protein is CATSSQDTQYF.

This clonotype was picked up a small number of times. The J gene is TRBJ2-7, the V gene TRBV7-9, with TRBD2 as a possible D gene (6 bases). The CDR3 covers 17 residues. With 5 bases removed from V and 0 bases from J, the gap between germline ends came to 20 bases. Germline CDR1 is SEHNR and CDR2 is FQNEAQ (reference sequence). CDR3 DNA sequence: TGTGCCAGCAGCGGCGGGATACCATCTTTGAGCTCCTACGAGCAGTACTTC. Translated: CASSGGIPSLSSYEQYF. The whole variable domain, remainder taken from reference TRBV7-9 and TRBJ2-7, is DTGVSQNPRHKITKRGQNVTFRCDPISEHNRLYWYRQTLGQGPEFLTYFQNEAQLEKSRLLSDRFSAERPKGSFSTLEIQRTEQGDSAMYLCASSGGIPSLSSYEQYFGPGTRLTVT.

There are many counts of this clonotype. V is TRBV4-3 and J is TRBJ1-2; D not certain. Germline loops: CDR1 LGHNA, CDR2 YSLEER. The CDR3 runs 15 residues. Trimming cost V 0 bases and J 7 bases, with 15 bases left between them. The CDR3 spells CASSQEPEGIGGYTF. The CDR3 DNA is TGCGCCAGCAGCCAAGAACCTGAAGGGATTGGTGGCTACACCTTC.

With regard to this clonotype: A junction end diverges from the germline sequence, so it may reflect a read error. V usage is TRBV11-2 and J usage is TRBJ2-5, with TRBD2 matching over 16 bases. The germline gives CDR1 SGHAT, CDR2 FQNNGV. The CDR3 is made up of 19 amino acids. The CDR3 DNA follows: TGTGCCAGCACCTTAACTTTGGGACTAGCGGGAGGGCCCCGGGAGACCCAGTACTTC. Translating it yields CASTLTLGLAGGPRETQYF.

This clonotype was picked up a small number of times. The rearrangement joins TRBV9 to TRBJ2-1; 13 bases match TRBD2. Germline assignment: CDR1 SGDLS and CDR2 YYNGEE. V lost 3 bases to trimming and J lost 12 bases; unmatched junction nucleotides: 6. The CDR3 loop spans 14 amino acids. CDR3 DNA: TGTGCCAGCAGCGACACGGGACTAGCGGGATTGCAGTTCTTC. Its protein is CASSDTGLAGLQFF.